The clone carrying this T cell receptor (beta chain) was observed a single time. The record originates from a study of blood T cell repertoires in COVID-19. About the study: Material from acute and convalescent COVID-19 was sourced from the United States, Italy and Spain.

In the authors' workflow: For nucleated cells, counts were estimated from reference gene primer amplification. Sequenced by immunoSEQ multiplex PCR; TCRdb stores in-frame clones only, minus some. The V and J calls and clone size come from that table; D and trimming were worked out from the DNA. The table shows about 200,000 clones, with roughly nine tenths occurring only once. Trimming cost V 3 bases and J 2 bases, with 10 bases left between them. Germline assignment: CDR1 LNHDA and CDR2 SQIVND (reference sequence). The CDR3 has 14 amino acids. This TCR was sampled from a woman aged 25-40 years with acute COVID-19. The chain links TRBV19 to TRBJ2-5; perhaps TRBD1 as D (6 bases). Sequenced: PBMCs or T cells enriched from blood (not recorded which). The CDR3 sequence: CASSILGAQETQYF. The CDR3 DNA is TGTGCCAGTAGTATTCTGGGGGCGCAAGAGACCCAGTACTTC.